Listed here are 32 T cell receptor beta chains from one sample, sequenced in a study of PD-L1 blockade in urothelial cancer. Time point defined: peripheral blood 6 weeks after treatment start. Libraries were prepared by immunoSEQ multiplex PCR; TCRdb keeps only in-frame clonotypes and omits some of them. This table holds about 120,000 clones, around 88% found once. The specimen comprised PBMCs, sampled around atezolizumab (anti-PD-L1) treatment. Receptors originate from a man aged 60 to 69 with urothelial cancer.

This sequence joins TRBV28 and TRBJ1-2; D uncertain. Trimming stripped 3 bases from V and 4 bases from J, with 12 bases between. The germline V gene has CDR1 MDHEN and CDR2 SYDVKM. The CDR3 consists of 14 residues. CDR3 coding DNA: TGTGCCAGCAGTTTGAGGACGGGATCCTATGGCTACACCTTC. It is translated as CASSLRTGSYGYTF.

V usage is TRBV29-1 and J usage is TRBJ1-2; D is undetermined. Trimming took 7 bases from V and 5 from J, leaving 11 bases between them. Germline lookup yields CDR1 SQVTM and CDR2 ANQGSEA. The CDR3 has 11 residues. The CDR3, as DNA: TGCAGCGCCGGGATCCAATATGGCTACACCTTC. It codes for CSAGIQYGYTF. The variable domain in full, with the rest retrieved from reference TRBV29-1 and TRBJ1-2, is SAVISQKPSRDICQRGTSLTIQCQVDSQVTMMFWYRQQPGQSLTLIATANQGSEATYESGFVIDKFPISRPNLTFSTLTVSNMSPEDSSIYLCSAGIQYGYTFGSGTRLTVV.

The rearrangement links TRBV7-9 to TRBJ2-3; 13 nucleotides align to TRBD2. The ends lost 6 bases at V and 1 base at J; junction bases unmatched: 7. Germline-derived CDR1 and CDR2 are SEHNR and FQNEAQ (reference sequence). The CDR3 runs to 17 residues. The CDR3 region is CASRGPGTSGGTDTQYF. In nucleotides, the CDR3 is TGTGCCAGCAGGGGACCCGGGACTAGCGGGGGCACAGATACGCAGTATTTT. Based on the CDR3 plus reference TRBV7-9 and TRBJ2-3, the full variable domain is DTGVSQNPRHKITKRGQNVTFRCDPISEHNRLYWYRQTLGQGPEFLTYFQNEAQLEKSRLLSDRFSAERPKGSFSTLEIQRTEQGDSAMYLCASRGPGTSGGTDTQYFGPGTRLTVL.

V usage is TRBV7-9 and J usage is TRBJ2-1; the D gene is possibly TRBD1 (6 bases). V lost 5 bases to trimming and J lost 2 bases, with 13 bases between them. From germline, CDR1 is SEHNR and CDR2 FQNEAQ (reference sequence). The CDR3 totals 15 residues. The CDR3 nucleotides read TGTGCCAGCAGCGTCCGGGACACGACCTACAATGAGCAGTTCTTC. Its translation: CASSVRDTTYNEQFF.

The chain links TRBV5-4 to TRBJ2-2; 7 bases line up with TRBD2. V lost 1 base, J lost 6 bases, and 3 bases stayed unmatched. The CDR3 length is 14 residues. The germline gives CDR1 SGHNT, CDR2 YYREEE (reference sequence). The CDR3 sequence is CASSLTGGAGELFF. The DNA for the CDR3 is TGTGCCAGCAGCTTGACGGGAGGAGCCGGGGAGCTGTTTTTT.

V usage is TRBV5-1 and J usage is TRBJ2-2; D possibly corresponds to TRBD1 (6 bases). Trimming cost V 3 bases and J 0 bases, with 9 bases left between them. Germline lookup yields CDR1 SGHRS and CDR2 YFSETQ. The CDR3 has 15 residues. The CDR3 region has the DNA TGCGCCAGCAGCTCTGGACAGACGAACACCGGGGAGCTGTTTTTT. This translates into CASSSGQTNTGELFF.

J is TRBJ1-2 and V is TRBV5-1, with D perhaps matching TRBD1 (6 bases). Trimming removed 4 bases at V and 1 base at J, with 8 bases between. Germline lookup yields CDR1 SGHRS and CDR2 YFSETQ. The CDR3 is made up of 13 amino acids. The CDR3 sequence: CASSQDSNYGYTF. For the CDR3, the DNA is TGCGCCAGCAGCCAGGACAGTAACTATGGCTACACCTTC. Full variable domain (remainder filled in from reference TRBV5-1 and TRBJ1-2): KAGVTQTPRYLIKTRGQQVTLSCSPISGHRSVSWYQQTPGQGLQFLFEYFSETQRNKGNFPGRFSGRQFSNSRSEMNVSTLELGDSALYLCASSQDSNYGYTFGSGTRLTVV.

The chain uses TRBV5-4 and TRBJ2-5; the D is unclear. The V gene's germline CDR1 is SGHNT and CDR2 YYREEE (reference sequence). This CDR3 comprises 13 residues. CDR3 loop: CAYRGHAQETQYF. The CDR3 region has the DNA TGTGCTTATCGCGGTCACGCCCAAGAGACCCAGTACTTC. The variable domain in full, with the rest retrieved from reference TRBV5-4 and TRBJ2-5, is ETGVTQSPTHLIKTRGQQVTLRCSSQSGHNTVSWYQQALGQGPQFIFQYYREEENGRGNFPPRFSGLQFPNYSSELNVNALELDDSALYLCAYRGHAQETQYFGPGTRLLVL.

This clone has only a few counts. The chain is built from TRBV6-5 and TRBJ1-6; D is undetermined. Germline values: CDR1 MNHEY, CDR2 SVGAGI. The CDR3 is 12 amino acids. V was clipped by 9 bases and J by 8 bases, with 11 bases between them. Here the CDR3 reads CASGRMDSPLHF. The CDR3 nucleotides read TGTGCCAGTGGGAGAATGGATTCACCCCTCCACTTT.

The chain has TRBV27 and TRBJ2-1; D perhaps matches TRBD2 (6 bases). Per germline, CDR1 MNHEY and CDR2 SMNVEV (reference sequence). With 2 bases removed from V and 0 bases from J, the gap between germline ends came to 17 bases. The CDR3 length is 18 residues. The CDR3 nucleotides are TGTGCCAGCAGTTTACGGGGAAACCCGGAGGGCTCCTACAATGAGCAGTTCTTC. The encoded protein is CASSLRGNPEGSYNEQFF.

For this clone: One junction end disagrees with the germline gene, perhaps due to a read error. The CDR3 coding sequence is TGTGCCACCAGTCTCCGGGGACTAGCGGCTATACTCCCTGGGGCCAACGTCCTGACTTTC. This gives the protein CATSLRGLAAILPGANVLTF. The rearrangement joins TRBV27 to TRBJ2-6; TRBD2 agrees at 11 bases. Germline assignment: CDR1 MNHEY and CDR2 SMNVEV (reference sequence). This CDR3 spans 20 amino acids.

This chain joins TRBV7-2 and TRBJ1-2; 7 nucleotides align to TRBD1. V lost 5 bases to trimming and J lost 5 bases; unmatched junction nucleotides: 8. The germline V gene has CDR1 SGHTA and CDR2 FQGNSA. The CDR3 length is 14 residues. The CDR3 bases are TGTGCCAGCAGCCTGCTAGGGGGCGGTTATGGCTACACCTTC. Protein: CASSLLGGGYGYTF.

As DNA, the CDR3 is TGTGCCAGCAGCTTAGCTGGCCAAGCTGCTGGAGCCCAGTACTTC. The encoded protein is CASSLAGQAAGAQYF. This chain links TRBV7-2 with TRBJ2-5; D is unresolved. The germline V gene has CDR1 SGHTA and CDR2 FQGNSA. This CDR3 contains 15 residues. V was trimmed by 0 bases and J by 9 bases, leaving 17 bases between them.

The chain combines TRBV4-3 with TRBJ2-1; TRBD1 matches at 7 bases. The V gene end was trimmed by 0 bases and the J gene end by 0 bases; junction bases not matched to a gene: 2. Germline V gene lookup returns CDR1 LGHNA and CDR2 YSLEER. CDR3 length: 16 amino acids. The CDR3 region has the DNA TGCGCCAGCAGCCAAGAATGGGACAGCTCCTACAATGAGCAGTTCTTC. This gives the protein CASSQEWDSSYNEQFF.

The rearrangement uses TRBV27 and TRBJ2-7; no definite D call. Germline CDR1 MNHEY, CDR2 SMNVEV (reference sequence). The ends were cut back, 3 bases at V and 7 bases at J, with 16 bases in the middle. The CDR3 runs 14 residues. The CDR3 spells CASSLSGGVGEQYF. CDR3 DNA: TGTGCCAGCAGTTTGTCTGGCGGTGTTGGGGAGCAGTACTTC.

This chain uses TRBV14 with TRBJ2-6, with no clear D. Trimming removed 0 bases at V and 4 bases at J, with 10 bases between. Germline V gene data show CDR1 as SGHDN and CDR2 as FVKESK. The CDR3 runs to 16 residues. CDR3 nucleotide sequence: TGTGCCAGCAGCCAAGACCCAGGCGCCGGGGCCAACGTCCTGACTTTC. Protein sequence: CASSQDPGAGANVLTF.

The chain uses TRBV5-1 and TRBJ2-5, with D maybe TRBD2 (6 bases). The CDR3 runs 16 residues. Germline assignment: CDR1 SGHRS and CDR2 YFSETQ. V lost 4 bases to trimming and J lost 3 bases, with 19 bases between them. CDR3 loop: CASSDLRSGYKETQYF. The CDR3 DNA is TGCGCCAGCAGCGACCTCCGTAGCGGATACAAAGAGACCCAGTACTTC. The full variable domain, with the rest looked up from reference TRBV5-1 and TRBJ2-5, is KAGVTQTPRYLIKTRGQQVTLSCSPISGHRSVSWYQQTPGQGLQFLFEYFSETQRNKGNFPGRFSGRQFSNSRSEMNVSTLELGDSALYLCASSDLRSGYKETQYFGPGTRLLVL.

The chain has TRBV7-3 and TRBJ2-2; a weak D match, TRBD1 (5 bases). Germline V lookup: CDR1 SGHTA, CDR2 FQGTGA. The length of the CDR3 is 13 residues. V was shortened by 1 base and J by 5 bases, with 5 bases between the two germline ends. The CDR3 region is CASSLRQTGELFF. CDR3 coding DNA: TGTGCCAGCAGCTTAAGACAGACCGGGGAGCTGTTTTTT.

The chain recombines TRBV18 with TRBJ2-7; the D gene is possibly TRBD2 (6 bases). The CDR3 contains 18 residues. Trimming took 1 base from V and 6 from J, leaving 25 bases between them. The germline V gene encodes CDR1 KGHSH and CDR2 LQKENI. The chain's CDR3 is CASSPLLVGGGNLLEQYF. CDR3 in DNA: TGTGCCAGCTCACCACTCCTCGTCGGGGGAGGTAACCTACTCGAGCAGTACTTC.

To note about this clone: The junction departs from the called germline gene at one end, perhaps through a read error. Different DNA sequences within this sample yield the same CDR3. The rearrangement uses TRBV7-6 and TRBJ1-5; tentative D call: TRBD1 (5 bases). Germline assignment: CDR1 SGHVS and CDR2 FNYEAQ. The CDR3 is 14 amino acids. The CDR3 nucleotides read TGTGCCAGCAGCTTAGCAGGGGATAATCAACCCCAGCATTTT. This codes for CASSLAGDNQPQHF.

DNA of the CDR3: TGCGCCAGCCTTAGGACAGGGGGCAGCGATGAGCAGTTCTTC. Its translation: CASLRTGGSDEQFF. The gene calls are TRBV5-1 and TRBJ2-1; TRBD1 matches 11 bases. The CDR3 has 14 amino acids. Germline V gives CDR1 SGHRS, CDR2 YFSETQ. V was pared by 7 bases and J by 8 bases, with 8 bases of the junction left unmatched.

The rearrangement uses TRBV19 and TRBJ2-3; TRBD2 is a possible D gene (5 bases). With 3 bases removed from V and 3 bases from J, the gap between germline ends came to 13 bases. CDR3 length equals 15 residues. Germline V gene lookup returns CDR1 LNHDA and CDR2 SQIVND (reference sequence). In DNA form, the CDR3 reads TGTGCCAGTAGTATGGGTCACCGAGGGACAGATACGCAGTATTTT. Residues: CASSMGHRGTDTQYF. The full variable domain, with the rest looked up from reference TRBV19 and TRBJ2-3, is DGGITQSPKYLFRKEGQNVTLSCEQNLNHDAMYWYRQDPGQGLRLIYYSQIVNDFQKGDIAEGYSVSREKKESFPLTVTSAQKNPTAFYLCASSMGHRGTDTQYFGPGTRLTVL.

The gene calls are TRBV6-6 and TRBJ1-2, with 8 nucleotides matching TRBD1. J gave up 5 bases and V 11 bases, and 4 bases lay outside the gene matches. This CDR3 has 11 amino acids. CDR1 is MNHNY, CDR2 SVGAGI, per germline (reference sequence). CDR3 region: CAAGGAYGYTF. The CDR3 DNA sequence: TGTGCCGCAGGGGGCGCGTATGGCTACACCTTC.

V usage is TRBV30 and J usage is TRBJ1-3; TRBD1 matches 8 bases. Germline lookup yields CDR1 GTSNPN and CDR2 SVGIG (reference sequence). There are 15 residues in the CDR3. V gave up 2 bases and J gave up 1 base; unmatched junction bases: 4. CDR3 amino acids: CAWSNRGSSGNTIYF. The CDR3 region has the DNA TGTGCCTGGAGTAACAGGGGGTCTTCTGGAAACACCATATATTTT.

This chain connects TRBV5-1 to TRBJ2-2, with 8 bases fitting TRBD1. The V and J ends lost 4 bases and 2 bases, in that order; junction bases with no gene match: 7. The length of the CDR3 is 16 residues. Per germline, CDR1 SGHRS and CDR2 YFSETQ. CDR3 amino acids: CASSPLGQGNTGELFF. Written as DNA, the CDR3 is TGCGCCAGCAGCCCCCTCGGACAGGGCAACACCGGGGAGCTGTTTTTT.

The V call is TRBV9, the J call TRBJ2-5; D gene unclear. V dropped 0 bases and J dropped 4 bases, with 13 bases sitting between them. CDR3 size: 15 residues. Germline CDR1 SGDLS, CDR2 YYNGEE. CDR3 DNA: TGTGCCAGCAGCGTAGACCCCGGCGGAATAGAGACCCAGTACTTC. It encodes CASSVDPGGIETQYF.

This chain connects TRBV7-3 to TRBJ2-5, with 7 bases matching TRBD1. The germline V gene has CDR1 SGHTA and CDR2 FQGTGA. The CDR3 loop spans 15 amino acids. V shed 1 base and J 4 bases; nucleotides not matched to a gene: 6. The CDR3 region is CASSLSQTGRETQYF. The DNA of the CDR3 is TGTGCCAGCAGCTTAAGCCAGACAGGGCGAGAGACCCAGTACTTC. Full variable domain (remainder filled in from reference TRBV7-3 and TRBJ2-5): GAGVSQTPSNKVTEKGKYVELRCDPISGHTALYWYRQSLGQGPEFLIYFQGTGAADDSGLPNDRFFAVRPEGSVSTLKIQRTERGDSAVYLCASSLSQTGRETQYFGPGTRLLVL.

The chain combines TRBV18 with TRBJ1-2; no clear D gene. CDR3 length equals 16 residues. The V gene lost 2 bases and the J gene lost 1 base, with 14 bases spanning the gap. From germline, CDR1 is KGHSH and CDR2 LQKENI. CDR3 nucleotides: TGTGCCAGCTCACCAAGAACAGCCGGACTTAACTATGGCTACACCTTC. This codes for CASSPRTAGLNYGYTF.

This chain links TRBV4-1 with TRBJ1-5; no firm D call. Germline CDR1 and CDR2: MGHRA and YSYEKL. CDR3 length: 16 residues. The V end lost 1 base, the J end lost 2 bases, and 12 bases lay between the germline ends. The CDR3 here is CASSQVQEERNQPQHF. CDR3 in DNA: TGCGCCAGCAGCCAAGTGCAGGAAGAGCGCAATCAGCCCCAGCATTTT.

The chain is built from TRBV11-1 and TRBJ2-7; 8 nucleotides agree with TRBD2. Germline CDR1 reads SGHAT; CDR2 reads FQDESV (reference sequence). CDR3 size: 15 residues. The V gene end was trimmed by 4 bases and the J gene end by 2 bases; junction bases not matched to a gene: 7. The CDR3 sequence is CASSSTAGVTYEQYF. CDR3 coding DNA: TGTGCCAGCAGCTCCACAGCGGGAGTCACCTACGAGCAGTACTTC.

Only one count was recorded for this clone. This chain uses TRBV5-5 with TRBJ2-2; TRBD1 might be the D (6 bases). The CDR3 is 15 amino acids. The ends were cut back, 0 bases at V and 6 bases at J, with 12 bases in the middle. Germline values: CDR1 SGHKS, CDR2 YYEKEE (reference sequence). In nucleotides, the CDR3 is TGTGCCAGCAGCTTGGTAGGGGGAGAGGCCGGGGAGCTGTTTTTT. Translating it yields CASSLVGGEAGELFF.

This clone appeared a single time. The J gene is TRBJ2-7, the V gene TRBV18, with D possibly being TRBD1 (6 bases). The CDR3 is 14 residues long. The germline CDR1 and CDR2 sequences are KGHSH and LQKENI. V lost 6 bases and J 5 bases, leaving 17 bases between the germline ends. CDR3 region: CASSARAGDDEQYF. CDR3 bases: TGTGCCAGCTCCGCCCGGGCAGGGGACGACGAGCAGTACTTC. The variable domain in full, completed from reference TRBV18 and TRBJ2-7, reads NAGVMQNPRHLVRRRGQEARLRCSPMKGHSHVYWYRQLPEEGLKFMVYLQKENIIDESGMPKERFSAEFPKEGPSILRIQQVVRGDSAAYFCASSARAGDDEQYFGPGTRLTVT.